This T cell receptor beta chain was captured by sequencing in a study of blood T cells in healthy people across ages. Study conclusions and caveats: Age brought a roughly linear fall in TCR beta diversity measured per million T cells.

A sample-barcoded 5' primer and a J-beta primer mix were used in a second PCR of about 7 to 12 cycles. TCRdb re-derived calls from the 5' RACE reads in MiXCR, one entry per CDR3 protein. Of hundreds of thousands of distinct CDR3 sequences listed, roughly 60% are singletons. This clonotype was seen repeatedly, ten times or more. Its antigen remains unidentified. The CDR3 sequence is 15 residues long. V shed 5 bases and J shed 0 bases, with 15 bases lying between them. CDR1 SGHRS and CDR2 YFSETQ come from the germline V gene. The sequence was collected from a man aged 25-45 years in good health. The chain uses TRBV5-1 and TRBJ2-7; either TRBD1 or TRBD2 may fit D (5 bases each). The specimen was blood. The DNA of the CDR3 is TGCGCCAGCAGTGATACGGGACGTCTCTCCTACGAGCAGTACTTC. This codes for CASSDTGRLSYEQYF.